Below are 8 T cell receptor beta chains sequenced from a single sample in a study of blood T cell repertoires in COVID-19. Generated by immunoSEQ multiplex PCR, the TCRdb table keeps only in-frame clones and is missing some. The data show hundreds of thousands of clones, 88% seen once. Sequenced input: peripheral blood. These receptors originate from a man aged 80 or over with acute or convalescent COVID-19.

The CDR3 is CASSPLWTWEETQYF. DNA of the CDR3: TGTGCCAGCAGCCCTCTATGGACTTGGGAGGAGACCCAGTACTTC. This chain links TRBV7-9 with TRBJ2-5; D possibly corresponds to TRBD2 (5 bases). The CDR3 is 15 amino acids. V gave up 5 bases and J gave up 5 bases, with 18 bases separating them. Germline V gene data show CDR1 as SEHNR and CDR2 as FQNEAQ (reference sequence).

This sequence joins TRBV5-1 and TRBJ1-1; 10 nucleotides line up with TRBD1. This CDR3 has 13 amino acids. The germline V gene has CDR1 SGHRS and CDR2 YFSETQ. V lost 6 bases to trimming and J lost 4 bases; unmatched junction nucleotides: 3. The CDR3, as DNA: TGCGCCAGCATACGGACAGGGGGCACTGAAGCTTTCTTT. Encoded protein: CASIRTGGTEAFF.

The rearrangement joins TRBV18 to TRBJ2-2, with no clear D. There are 13 residues in the CDR3. Germline CDR1 reads KGHSH; CDR2 reads LQKENI. V shed 2 bases and J shed 8 bases, with 9 bases lying between them. The CDR3 nucleotides are TGTGCCAGCTCACCAGCCGGGTTTGGGGAGCTGTTTTTT. It specifies CASSPAGFGELFF. The whole variable domain, filled in from reference TRBV18 and TRBJ2-2, reads NAGVMQNPRHLVRRRGQEARLRCSPMKGHSHVYWYRQLPEEGLKFMVYLQKENIIDESGMPKERFSAEFPKEGPSILRIQQVVRGDSAAYFCASSPAGFGELFFGEGSRLTVL.

Of note for this clone: Other nucleotide sequences in the sample specify the same CDR3. V and J are TRBV18 and TRBJ1-2; a possible D gene is TRBD1 (5 bases). V shed 2 bases and J shed 8 bases, with 12 bases lying between them. Germline V gene data show CDR1 as KGHSH and CDR2 as LQKENI. CDR3 length: 13 residues. CDR3 in amino acids: CASSPGQGSGYTF. The CDR3 DNA reads TGTGCCAGCTCACCAGGGCAGGGTAGCGGCTACACCTTC. The full variable domain, completed using reference TRBV18 and TRBJ1-2, is NAGVMQNPRHLVRRRGQEARLRCSPMKGHSHVYWYRQLPEEGLKFMVYLQKENIIDESGMPKERFSAEFPKEGPSILRIQQVVRGDSAAYFCASSPGQGSGYTFGSGTRLTVV.

The chain uses TRBV27 and TRBJ1-1; 7 nucleotides line up with TRBD1. The CDR3 contains 14 residues. Germline V CDR1 and CDR2: MNHEY, SMNVEV (reference sequence). After removal of 2 bases from V and 4 bases from J, the junction contained 4 bases not matched to a gene. The CDR3 loop reads CASSLRQGITEAFF. CDR3 coding DNA: TGTGCCAGCAGTTTAAGACAGGGTATCACTGAAGCTTTCTTT.

The chain recombines TRBV28 with TRBJ2-2, with TRBD1 matching over 7 bases. The CDR3 loop spans 16 amino acids. Per germline, CDR1 MDHEN and CDR2 SYDVKM. V trimming: 4 bases; J trimming: 0 bases; junction bases outside the gene matches: 5. CDR3 in amino acids: CASSSAGTANTGELFF. CDR3 in DNA: TGTGCCAGCAGTTCAGCTGGGACAGCGAACACCGGGGAGCTGTTTTTT.

The chain couples TRBV24-1 to TRBJ2-1; no clear D. V lost 2 bases, J lost 5 bases, and 9 bases lay in between. Looked up from germline, CDR1 is KGHDR and CDR2 is SFDVKD. The CDR3 has 14 amino acids. CDR3 sequence: CATSDSRENNEQFF. CDR3 nucleotide sequence: TGTGCCACCAGTGATTCCCGTGAGAACAATGAGCAGTTCTTC.

This sequence joins TRBV25-1 and TRBJ1-1; D remains unclear. Trimming took 7 bases from V and 0 from J, leaving 9 bases between them. Germline V lookup: CDR1 MGHDK, CDR2 SYGVNS. The CDR3 totals 13 residues. This CDR3 reads CASTPSMNTEAFF. DNA for the CDR3: TGTGCCAGCACCCCCTCTATGAACACTGAAGCTTTCTTT.